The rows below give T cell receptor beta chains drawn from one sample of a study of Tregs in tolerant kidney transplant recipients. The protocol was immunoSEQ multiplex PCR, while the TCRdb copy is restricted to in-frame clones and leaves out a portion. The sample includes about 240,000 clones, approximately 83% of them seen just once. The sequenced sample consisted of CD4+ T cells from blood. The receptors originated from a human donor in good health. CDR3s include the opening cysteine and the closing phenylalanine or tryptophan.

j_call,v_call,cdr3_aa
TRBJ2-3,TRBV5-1,CASSPDLGDTQYF
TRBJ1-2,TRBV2,CASSEVRGGGYTF
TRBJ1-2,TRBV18,CASSPLTEDYGYTF
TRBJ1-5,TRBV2,CASSMTAYSNQPQHF
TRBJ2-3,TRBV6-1,CASSEVWADTQYF
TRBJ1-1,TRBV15,CATSRTTENTEAFF
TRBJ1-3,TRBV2,CASSVGNTIYF
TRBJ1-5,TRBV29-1,CSVGQGNQPQHF
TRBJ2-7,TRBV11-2,CASSVEGGQYPYEQYF
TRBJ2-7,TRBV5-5,CASSLSRDHYEQYF